This T cell receptor (beta chain) is drawn from a study of blood T cell repertoires in COVID-19. Overall study: PBMCs, B-cell-depleted T cells, or T cells were the source of the cDNA or gDNA that made up the material.

In the original processing: Quantification of nucleated cells was approximated via reference gene primer amplification. Data came from immunoSEQ multiplex PCR; TCRdb stores just in-frame clones and leaves some out. From that table come the V and J calls and clone size; the DNA was used to work out D and trimming. Of 40,000 to 50,000 clones in the sample, under 90% were seen once. V was clipped by 10 bases and J by 7 bases; unmatched bases: 7. Germline loops: CDR1 MNHEY, CDR2 SVGAGI. This CDR3 region has 12 residues. This chain uses TRBV6-5 with TRBJ2-1, with 7 bases lining up with TRBD2. Sequencing was carried out using peripheral blood. The sequence derives from a man aged 50-60 years with active COVID-19. The CDR3 DNA is TGTGCCACCCTGGGACTACCGAATGAGCAGTTCTTC. Protein sequence: CATLGLPNEQFF.